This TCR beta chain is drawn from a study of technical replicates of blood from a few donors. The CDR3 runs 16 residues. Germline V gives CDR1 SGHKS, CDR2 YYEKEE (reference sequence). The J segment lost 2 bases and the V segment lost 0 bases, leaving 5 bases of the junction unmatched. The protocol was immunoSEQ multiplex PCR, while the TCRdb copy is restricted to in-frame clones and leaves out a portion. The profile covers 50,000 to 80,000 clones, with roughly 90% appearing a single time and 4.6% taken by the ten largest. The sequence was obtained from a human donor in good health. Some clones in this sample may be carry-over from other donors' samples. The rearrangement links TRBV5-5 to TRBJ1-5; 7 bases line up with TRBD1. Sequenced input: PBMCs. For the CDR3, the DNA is TGTGCCAGCAGCTTGGCGGACGACAGGGGCAATCAGCCCCAGCATTTT. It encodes CASSLADDRGNQPQHF.